This T cell receptor (beta chain) was found in a study of cytomegalovirus exposure and HLA in healthy donors. Study-wide background: In an early release, HLA-typed donors contributed 77 million or so unique TCR sequences.

V was trimmed by 0 bases and J by 8 bases, leaving 12 bases between them. Germline lookup yields CDR1 SGDLS and CDR2 YYNGEE. CDR3 size: 15 residues. Study results and caveats: Productive rates of about 90% or about 30% were seen for most TCR beta V segments in an earlier analysis. CMV serostatus was the sole immune exposure information available.

PCR employed 60 Vbeta and 13 Jbeta primers. Original analysis: As a later analysis found, there were 80 million or so unique TCR beta chains, of which roughly 11 million were shared. Data came from immunoSEQ multiplex PCR; TCRdb stores just in-frame clones and leaves some out. V, J and clone size are taken as reported in that table, and D and trimming were inferred from the DNA itself. The sample has some 150,000 clones, about four fifths seen once. About this clone: Its antigen is unknown.

The chain couples TRBV9 to TRBJ1-6; tentative D call: TRBD1 (5 bases). The clonotype comes from a man between 40 and 49 years old in good health and CMV-seropositive. Input material: PBMCs. CDR3 region: CASSVETTGYSPLHF. CDR3 DNA: TGTGCCAGCAGCGTAGAGACCACAGGTTATTCACCCCTCCACTTT.